These 18 T cell receptor beta chains share one sample of origin, sequenced in a study of siplizumab effects on memory and regulatory T cells. Here immunoSEQ multiplex PCR was the method, and the copy in TCRdb shows in-frame clones only, minus some. The repertoire holds more than 75,000 clones, with over 95% as singletons. The material sequenced was naive CD4+ T cells sorted from blood. The receptor source for this set is a human donor in good health.

The chain is built from TRBV9 and TRBJ2-3; 9 bases are a match to TRBD1. CDR1 is SGDLS, CDR2 YYNGEE, per germline. The CDR3 is made up of 16 amino acids. V lost 4 bases, J lost 2 bases, and 8 bases stayed unmatched. The CDR3 sequence is CASSPGTGLNTDTQYF. CDR3 nucleotide sequence: TGTGCCAGCAGCCCCGGGACAGGGCTAAACACAGATACGCAGTATTTT.

This chain uses TRBV11-2 with TRBJ1-1; D is perhaps TRBD1 (5 bases). Germline V gives CDR1 SGHAT, CDR2 FQNNGV. V lost 5 bases and J 0 bases, leaving 16 bases between the germline ends. This CDR3 contains 16 residues. The CDR3 loop reads CASSPRDGRMNTEAFF. The CDR3 bases are TGTGCCAGCAGCCCCCGGGACGGACGGATGAACACTGAAGCTTTCTTT.

This chain uses TRBV10-3 with TRBJ2-7; D is perhaps TRBD1 or TRBD2 (7 bases each). The CDR3 sequence is 15 residues long. The V gene lost 6 bases and the J gene lost 0 bases, with 15 bases spanning the gap. The germline V gene has CDR1 ENHRY and CDR2 SYGVKD. The CDR3 spells CAISLRGGDSYEQYF. CDR3 DNA: TGTGCCATCAGCCTCAGGGGGGGAGACTCCTACGAGCAGTACTTC.

The rearrangement links TRBV4-1 to TRBJ2-1, with 13 bases that match TRBD2. Germline V gene sequence: CDR1 MGHRA, CDR2 YSYEKL. The J segment lost 0 bases and the V segment lost 2 bases, leaving 7 bases of the junction unmatched. The CDR3 length is 19 residues. The CDR3 nucleotides read TGCGCCAGCAGCCAATCGGGACTAGCGGGACTCAACTCCTACAATGAGCAGTTCTTC. Translation gives CASSQSGLAGLNSYNEQFF.

The V gene is TRBV27, the J gene TRBJ2-7, with unresolved D. The CDR3 has 11 amino acids. The germline V gene encodes CDR1 MNHEY and CDR2 SMNVEV (reference sequence). The V end lost 0 bases, the J end lost 7 bases, and 4 bases lay between the germline ends. Here the CDR3 reads CASSLSGEQYF. The CDR3 region has the DNA TGTGCCAGCAGTTTATCTGGGGAGCAGTACTTC.

The chain links TRBV6-5 to TRBJ1-1, with D possibly matching TRBD1 (5 bases). CDR3 length equals 14 residues. V was pared by 9 bases and J by 1 base, with 15 bases between. The germline gives CDR1 MNHEY, CDR2 SVGAGI. This CDR3 reads CASYGGFWNTEAFF. CDR3 nucleotides: TGTGCCAGTTATGGGGGGTTTTGGAACACTGAAGCTTTCTTT.

The rearrangement joins TRBV5-6 to TRBJ1-6, with a possible D match to TRBD1 (5 bases). This CDR3 comprises 14 residues. Trimming took 4 bases from V and 12 from J, leaving 17 bases between them. Germline-derived CDR1 and CDR2 are SGHDT and YYEEEE. CDR3 bases: TGTGCCAGCAGCCGGCCCCAGGGAACTCTACCCCTCCACTTT. Translation: CASSRPQGTLPLHF.

The chain carries TRBV10-1 and TRBJ1-1; D possibly corresponds to TRBD1 (5 bases). V shed 2 bases and J shed 6 bases, with 13 bases lying between them. CDR1 is WNHNN and CDR2 is SYGVQD in the germline V gene (reference sequence). The CDR3 loop spans 14 amino acids. CDR3 DNA: TGCGCCAGCAGTGAGCCCCCCTTGGGGGCTGAAGCTTTCTTT. Its protein product is CASSEPPLGAEAFF.

V is TRBV4-2 and J is TRBJ2-5; D is possibly TRBD1 (6 bases). Germline V gives CDR1 LGHNA, CDR2 YNFKEQ. The CDR3 consists of 13 residues. V lost 4 bases to trimming and J lost 5 bases, with 11 bases between them. The CDR3 nucleotides read TGTGCCAGCAGCCTTACCGACAGGGAGACCCAGTACTTC. This codes for CASSLTDRETQYF.

V is TRBV28 and J is TRBJ1-1; D is unresolved. Germline V gene lookup returns CDR1 MDHEN and CDR2 SYDVKM. Trimming took off 5 bases at V and 4 bases at J, with 14 bases between the two ends. The CDR3 totals 14 residues. The CDR3 region has the DNA TGTGCCAGCAGTCTAGCGCTCAGGCTCACTGAAGCTTTCTTT. Amino acids: CASSLALRLTEAFF.

The chain uses TRBV5-6 and TRBJ2-7; no definite D call. Trimming stripped 1 base from V and 1 base from J, with 9 bases between. Germline V gene sequence: CDR1 SGHDT, CDR2 YYEEEE. This CDR3 is built from 14 residues. CDR3 nucleotides: TGTGCCAGCAGCTTGAAAGCGTGGTCCTACGAGCAGTACTTC. Its translation: CASSLKAWSYEQYF.

The chain links TRBV5-6 to TRBJ2-3; D uncertain. Per germline, CDR1 SGHDT and CDR2 YYEEEE. Trimming shortened V by 3 bases and J by 8 bases, and 16 bases separated the two germline ends. This CDR3 spans 14 amino acids. Here the CDR3 DNA reads TGTGCCAGCAGCTGGCAGTTAGGTCGTGCTACGCAGTATTTT. Its protein product is CASSWQLGRATQYF.

This chain connects TRBV5-1 to TRBJ1-4; 8 bases are a match to TRBD1. This CDR3 spans 15 amino acids. Germline CDR1 SGHRS, CDR2 YFSETQ. Trimming removed 4 bases from V and 8 bases from J; junction bases left unmatched: 10. Here the CDR3 reads CASSEVQGGTEKLFF. CDR3 DNA sequence: TGCGCCAGCAGCGAGGTACAGGGGGGAACCGAAAAACTGTTTTTT. The full variable domain, its missing parts supplied by reference TRBV5-1 and TRBJ1-4, is KAGVTQTPRYLIKTRGQQVTLSCSPISGHRSVSWYQQTPGQGLQFLFEYFSETQRNKGNFPGRFSGRQFSNSRSEMNVSTLELGDSALYLCASSEVQGGTEKLFFGSGTQLSVL.

The rearrangement joins TRBV28 to TRBJ2-7, with TRBD2 matching 12 bases. V shed 5 bases and J 2 bases; nucleotides not matched to a gene: 4. CDR1 is MDHEN and CDR2 is SYDVKM in the germline V gene. The CDR3 extends over 15 amino acids. The CDR3 region has the DNA TGTGCCAGCAGTATAGCTAGCGGGGGGGCCTACGAGCAGTACTTC. Encoded protein: CASSIASGGAYEQYF.

V and J are TRBV19 and TRBJ1-1; no firm D call. Trimming pared 1 base from V and 10 bases from J, leaving 10 bases between. Germline V CDR1 and CDR2: LNHDA, SQIVND (reference sequence). The CDR3 extends over 12 amino acids. DNA of the CDR3: TGTGCCAGTAGTATAGGGCGAGCGGTAGCTTTCTTT. Its protein is CASSIGRAVAFF.

The rearrangement joins TRBV19 to TRBJ1-2; tentatively, D is TRBD1 (6 bases). Germline assignment: CDR1 LNHDA and CDR2 SQIVND (reference sequence). The CDR3 length is 16 residues. V shed 5 bases and J shed 2 bases, with 18 bases lying between them. CDR3 sequence: CASSVRGPQENYGYTF. The CDR3 DNA sequence: TGTGCCAGTAGTGTTCGGGGGCCCCAGGAGAACTATGGCTACACCTTC.

This clone was observed a single time. The chain uses TRBV19 and TRBJ1-1; no reliable D call. CDR1 and CDR2 from the germline V gene are LNHDA and SQIVND (reference sequence). The CDR3 has 14 residues. With 5 bases removed from V and 4 bases from J, the gap between germline ends came to 14 bases. This CDR3 reads CASSSPDGFTEAFF. DNA of the CDR3: TGTGCCAGTAGTTCCCCGGACGGGTTCACTGAAGCTTTCTTT.

The rearrangement links TRBV30 to TRBJ1-2, with a possible D match to TRBD1 (5 bases). The CDR3 is 12 amino acids. Germline V gene sequence: CDR1 GTSNPN, CDR2 SVGIG (reference sequence). V was trimmed by 5 bases and J by 4 bases, leaving 11 bases between them. The CDR3 bases are TGTGCCTGGTCGACAGTCTCCTATGGCTACACCTTC. It codes for CAWSTVSYGYTF.